This T cell receptor beta chain was sequenced during a study of T cells after yellow fever vaccination. This clonotype was counted many times. As yet, its antigen is unknown. Regarding the study as a whole: The secondary T-cell response peaked on day 5, not day 15, but was weaker.

From the 5' RACE reads, TCRdb called clonotypes with MiXCR, one entry per CDR3 protein. Of 250,000 or so distinct CDR3 sequences in the sample, about 3.7% were seen once. This CDR3 is built from 15 residues. V trimming: 2 bases; J trimming: 5 bases; junction bases outside the gene matches: 6. Germline loops: CDR1 MNHEY, CDR2 SVGEGT. This sample comprised PBMCs, obtained 15 days after the yellow fever booster vaccination. The V and J genes are TRBV6-2 or TRBV6-3 and TRBJ1-5; 7 bases align to TRBD1. The TCR sequence derives from a man younger than 35 who received the YFV17D yellow fever vaccine. CDR3 loop: CASSYRRGAHQPQHF. The CDR3 coding sequence is TGTGCCAGCAGTTACCGCAGGGGGGCCCATCAGCCCCAGCATTTT.